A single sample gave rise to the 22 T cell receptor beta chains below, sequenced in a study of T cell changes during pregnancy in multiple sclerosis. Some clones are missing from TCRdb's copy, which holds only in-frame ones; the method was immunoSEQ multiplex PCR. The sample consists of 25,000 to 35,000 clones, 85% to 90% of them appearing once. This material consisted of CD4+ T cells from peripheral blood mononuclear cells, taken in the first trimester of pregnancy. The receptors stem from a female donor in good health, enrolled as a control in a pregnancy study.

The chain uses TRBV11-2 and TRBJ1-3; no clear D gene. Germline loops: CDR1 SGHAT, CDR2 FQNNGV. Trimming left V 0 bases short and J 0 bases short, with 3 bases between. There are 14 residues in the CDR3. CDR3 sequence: CASSLDFSGNTIYF. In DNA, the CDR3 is TGTGCCAGCAGCTTAGACTTCTCTGGAAACACCATATATTTT.

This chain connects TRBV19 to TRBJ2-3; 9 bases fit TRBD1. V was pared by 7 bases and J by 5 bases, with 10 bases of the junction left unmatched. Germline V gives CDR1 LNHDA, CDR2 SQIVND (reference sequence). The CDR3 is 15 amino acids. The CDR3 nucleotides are TGTGCCAGTAAGAGAGGGGACAGGGTTCTAGATACGCAGTATTTT. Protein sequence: CASKRGDRVLDTQYF. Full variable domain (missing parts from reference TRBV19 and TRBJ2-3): DGGITQSPKYLFRKEGQNVTLSCEQNLNHDAMYWYRQDPGQGLRLIYYSQIVNDFQKGDIAEGYSVSREKKESFPLTVTSAQKNPTAFYLCASKRGDRVLDTQYFGPGTRLTVL.

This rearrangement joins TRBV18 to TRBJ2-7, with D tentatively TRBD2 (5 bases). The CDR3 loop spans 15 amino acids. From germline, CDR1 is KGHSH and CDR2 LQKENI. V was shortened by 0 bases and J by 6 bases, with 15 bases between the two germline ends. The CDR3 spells CASSPPASGGAEQYF. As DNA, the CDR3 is TGTGCCAGCTCACCACCGGCCAGCGGCGGTGCCGAGCAGTACTTC.

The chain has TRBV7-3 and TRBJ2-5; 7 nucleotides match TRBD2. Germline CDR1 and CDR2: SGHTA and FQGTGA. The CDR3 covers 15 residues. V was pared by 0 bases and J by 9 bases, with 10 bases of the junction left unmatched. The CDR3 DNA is TGTGCCAGCAGCTTAACAGGGGACTACTCGGCGGCCCAGTACTTC. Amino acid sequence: CASSLTGDYSAAQYF. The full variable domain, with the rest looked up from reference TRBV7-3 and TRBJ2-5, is GAGVSQTPSNKVTEKGKYVELRCDPISGHTALYWYRQSLGQGPEFLIYFQGTGAADDSGLPNDRFFAVRPEGSVSTLKIQRTERGDSAVYLCASSLTGDYSAAQYFGPGTRLLVL.

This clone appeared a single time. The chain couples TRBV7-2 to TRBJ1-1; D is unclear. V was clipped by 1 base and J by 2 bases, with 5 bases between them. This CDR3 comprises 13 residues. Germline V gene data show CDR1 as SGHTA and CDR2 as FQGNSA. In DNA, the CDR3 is TGTGCCAGCAGCTTAGAAGCCAACACTGAAGCTTTCTTT. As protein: CASSLEANTEAFF.

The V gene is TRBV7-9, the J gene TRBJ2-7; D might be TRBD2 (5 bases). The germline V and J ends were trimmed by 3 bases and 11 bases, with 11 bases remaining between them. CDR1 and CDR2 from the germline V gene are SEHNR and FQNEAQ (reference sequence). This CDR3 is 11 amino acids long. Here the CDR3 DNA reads TGTGCCAGCAGCTTCGAGGGAGTCAAGTACTTC. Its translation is CASSFEGVKYF.

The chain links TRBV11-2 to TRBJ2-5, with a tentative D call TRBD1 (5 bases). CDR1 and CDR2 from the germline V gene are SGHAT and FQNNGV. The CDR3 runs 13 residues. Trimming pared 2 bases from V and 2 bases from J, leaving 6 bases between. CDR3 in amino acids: CASSLNRQETQYF. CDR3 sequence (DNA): TGTGCCAGCAGCTTAAACAGGCAAGAGACCCAGTACTTC.

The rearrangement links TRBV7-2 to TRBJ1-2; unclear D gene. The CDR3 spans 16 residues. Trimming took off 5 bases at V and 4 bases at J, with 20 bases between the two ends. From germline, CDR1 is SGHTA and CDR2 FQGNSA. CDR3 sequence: CASSLTPSIRAYGYTF. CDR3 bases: TGTGCCAGCAGCCTAACCCCTTCGATACGCGCCTATGGCTACACCTTC. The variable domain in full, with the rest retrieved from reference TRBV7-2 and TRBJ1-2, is GAGVSQSPSNKVTEKGKDVELRCDPISGHTALYWYRQSLGQGLEFLIYFQGNSAPDKSGLPSDRFSAERTGGSVSTLTIQRTQQEDSAVYLCASSLTPSIRAYGYTFGSGTRLTVV.

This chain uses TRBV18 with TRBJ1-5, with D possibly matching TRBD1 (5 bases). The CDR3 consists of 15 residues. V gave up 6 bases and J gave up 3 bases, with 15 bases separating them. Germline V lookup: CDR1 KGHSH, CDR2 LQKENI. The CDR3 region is CASSPAGTINQPQHF. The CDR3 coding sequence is TGTGCCAGCTCCCCAGCAGGGACTATCAATCAGCCCCAGCATTTT.

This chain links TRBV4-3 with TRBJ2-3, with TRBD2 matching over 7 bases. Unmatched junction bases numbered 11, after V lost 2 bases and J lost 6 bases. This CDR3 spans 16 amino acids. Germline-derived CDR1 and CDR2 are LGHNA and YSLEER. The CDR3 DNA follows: TGCGCCAGCAGCCAACAAGCGGGCGGGGGAGTGGATACGCAGTATTTT. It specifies CASSQQAGGGVDTQYF.

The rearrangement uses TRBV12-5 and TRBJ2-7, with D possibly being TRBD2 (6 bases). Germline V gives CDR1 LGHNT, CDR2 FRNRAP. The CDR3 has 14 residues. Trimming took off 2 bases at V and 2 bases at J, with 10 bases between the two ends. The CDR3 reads CASGLRGYPYEQYF. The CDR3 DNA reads TGTGCTAGTGGTTTGCGGGGGTACCCCTACGAGCAGTACTTC.

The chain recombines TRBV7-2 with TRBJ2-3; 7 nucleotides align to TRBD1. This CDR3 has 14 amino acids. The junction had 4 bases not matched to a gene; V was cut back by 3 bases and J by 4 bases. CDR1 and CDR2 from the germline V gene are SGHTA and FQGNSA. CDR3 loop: CASSLGQPPDTQYF. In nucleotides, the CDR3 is TGTGCCAGCAGCTTGGGACAGCCGCCAGATACGCAGTATTTT. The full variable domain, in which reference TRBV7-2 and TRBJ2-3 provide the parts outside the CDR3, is GAGVSQSPSNKVTEKGKDVELRCDPISGHTALYWYRQSLGQGLEFLIYFQGNSAPDKSGLPSDRFSAERTGGSVSTLTIQRTQQEDSAVYLCASSLGQPPDTQYFGPGTRLTVL.

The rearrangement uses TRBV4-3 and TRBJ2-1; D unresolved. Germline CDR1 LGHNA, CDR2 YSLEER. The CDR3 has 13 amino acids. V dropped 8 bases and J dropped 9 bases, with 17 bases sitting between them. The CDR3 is CASARSTSTEQFF. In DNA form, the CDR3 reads TGCGCCAGCGCCCGTAGTACTTCTACTGAGCAGTTCTTC.

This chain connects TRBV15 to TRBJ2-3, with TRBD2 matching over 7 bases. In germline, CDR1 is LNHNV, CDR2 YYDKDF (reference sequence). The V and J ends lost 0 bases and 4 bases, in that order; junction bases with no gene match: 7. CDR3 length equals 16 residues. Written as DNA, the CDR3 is TGTGCCACCAGCAGAGAGGGGGGGATGCGAGCAGATACGCAGTATTTT. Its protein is CATSREGGMRADTQYF.

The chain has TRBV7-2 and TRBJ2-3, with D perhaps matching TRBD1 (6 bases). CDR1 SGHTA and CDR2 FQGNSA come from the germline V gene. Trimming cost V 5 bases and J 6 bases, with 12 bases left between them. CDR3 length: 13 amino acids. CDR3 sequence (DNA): TGTGCCAGCAGCGTACAGGGTATGGATACGCAGTATTTT. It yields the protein CASSVQGMDTQYF.

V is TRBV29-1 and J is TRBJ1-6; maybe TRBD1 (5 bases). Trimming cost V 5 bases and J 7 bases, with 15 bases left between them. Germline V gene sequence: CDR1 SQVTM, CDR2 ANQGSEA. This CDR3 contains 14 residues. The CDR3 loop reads CSVRTTGWNSPLHF. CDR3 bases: TGCAGCGTTCGGACAACCGGATGGAATTCACCCCTCCACTTT. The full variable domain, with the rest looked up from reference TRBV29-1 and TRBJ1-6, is SAVISQKPSRDICQRGTSLTIQCQVDSQVTMMFWYRQQPGQSLTLIATANQGSEATYESGFVIDKFPISRPNLTFSTLTVSNMSPEDSSIYLCSVRTTGWNSPLHFGNGTRLTVT.

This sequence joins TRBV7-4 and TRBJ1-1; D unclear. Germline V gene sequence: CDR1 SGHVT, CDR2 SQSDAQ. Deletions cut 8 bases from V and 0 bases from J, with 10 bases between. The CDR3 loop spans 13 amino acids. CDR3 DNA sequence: TGTGCCAGCGCCACAGATTTGAACACTGAAGCTTTCTTT. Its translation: CASATDLNTEAFF.

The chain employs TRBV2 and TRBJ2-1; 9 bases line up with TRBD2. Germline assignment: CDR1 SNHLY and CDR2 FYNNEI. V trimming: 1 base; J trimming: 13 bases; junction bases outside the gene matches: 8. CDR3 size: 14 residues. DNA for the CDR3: TGTGCCAGCAGTGAAGGATTAGCGGGGGCTCGACAGTTCTTC. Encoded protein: CASSEGLAGARQFF. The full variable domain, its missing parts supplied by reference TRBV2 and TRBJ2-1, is EPEVTQTPSHQVTQMGQEVILRCVPISNHLYFYWYRQILGQKVEFLVSFYNNEISEKSEIFDDQFSVERPDGSNFTLKIRSTKLEDSAMYFCASSEGLAGARQFFGPGTRLTVL.

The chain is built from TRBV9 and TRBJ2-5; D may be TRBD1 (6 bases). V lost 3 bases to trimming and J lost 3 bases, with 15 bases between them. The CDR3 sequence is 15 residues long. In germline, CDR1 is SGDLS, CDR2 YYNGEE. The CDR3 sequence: CASSASGTQKETQYF. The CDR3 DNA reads TGTGCCAGCAGCGCTTCCGGGACACAAAAAGAGACCCAGTACTTC.

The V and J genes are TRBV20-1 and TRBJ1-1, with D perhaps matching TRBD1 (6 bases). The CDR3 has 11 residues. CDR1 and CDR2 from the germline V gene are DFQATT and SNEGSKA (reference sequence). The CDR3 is CSDRRSAEAFF. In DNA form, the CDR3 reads TGCAGCGACAGGCGGAGTGCTGAAGCTTTCTTT.

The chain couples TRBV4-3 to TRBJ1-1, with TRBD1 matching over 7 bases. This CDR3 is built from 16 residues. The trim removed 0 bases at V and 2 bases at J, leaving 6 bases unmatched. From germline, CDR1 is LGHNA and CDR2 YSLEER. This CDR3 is CASSQEFGTANTEAFF. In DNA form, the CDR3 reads TGCGCCAGCAGCCAAGAGTTTGGGACAGCAAACACTGAAGCTTTCTTT.

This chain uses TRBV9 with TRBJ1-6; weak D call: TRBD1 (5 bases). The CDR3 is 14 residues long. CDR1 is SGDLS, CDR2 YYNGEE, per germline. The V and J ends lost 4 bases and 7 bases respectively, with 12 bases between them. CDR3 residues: CASSPVGANSPLHF. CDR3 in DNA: TGTGCCAGCAGCCCCGTTGGGGCCAATTCACCCCTCCACTTT.